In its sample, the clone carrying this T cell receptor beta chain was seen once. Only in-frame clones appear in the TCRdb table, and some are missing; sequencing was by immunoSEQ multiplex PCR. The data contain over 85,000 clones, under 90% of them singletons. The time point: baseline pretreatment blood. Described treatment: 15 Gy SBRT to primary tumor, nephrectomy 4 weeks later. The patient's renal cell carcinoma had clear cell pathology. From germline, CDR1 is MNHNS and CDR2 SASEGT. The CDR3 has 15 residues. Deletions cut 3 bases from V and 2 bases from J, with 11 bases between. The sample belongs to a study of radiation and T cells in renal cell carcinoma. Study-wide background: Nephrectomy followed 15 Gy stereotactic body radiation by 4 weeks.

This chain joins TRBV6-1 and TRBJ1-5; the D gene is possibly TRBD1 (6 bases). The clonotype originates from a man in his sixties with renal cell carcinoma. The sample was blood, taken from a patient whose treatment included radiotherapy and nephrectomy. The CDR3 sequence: CASSDVGAGNQPQHF. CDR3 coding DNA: TGTGCCAGCAGTGATGTGGGGGCTGGCAATCAGCCCCAGCATTTT.